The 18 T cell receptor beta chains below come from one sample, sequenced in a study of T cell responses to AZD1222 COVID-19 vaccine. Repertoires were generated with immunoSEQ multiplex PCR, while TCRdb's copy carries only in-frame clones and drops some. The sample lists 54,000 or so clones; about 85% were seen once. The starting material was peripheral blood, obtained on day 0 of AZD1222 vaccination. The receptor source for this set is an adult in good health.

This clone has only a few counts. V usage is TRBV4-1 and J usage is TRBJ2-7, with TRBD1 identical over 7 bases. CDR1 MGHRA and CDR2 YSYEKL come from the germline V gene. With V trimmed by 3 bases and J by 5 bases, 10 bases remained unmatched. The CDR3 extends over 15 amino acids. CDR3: CASSHGQDPWDEQYF. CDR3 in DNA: TGCGCCAGCAGCCACGGACAGGACCCTTGGGACGAGCAGTACTTC.

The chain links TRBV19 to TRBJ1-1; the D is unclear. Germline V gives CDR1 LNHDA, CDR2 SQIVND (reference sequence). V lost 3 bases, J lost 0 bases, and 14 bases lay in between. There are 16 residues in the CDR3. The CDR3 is CASSIPPGEMNTEAFF. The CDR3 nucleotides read TGTGCCAGTAGTATCCCCCCCGGTGAGATGAACACTGAAGCTTTCTTT.

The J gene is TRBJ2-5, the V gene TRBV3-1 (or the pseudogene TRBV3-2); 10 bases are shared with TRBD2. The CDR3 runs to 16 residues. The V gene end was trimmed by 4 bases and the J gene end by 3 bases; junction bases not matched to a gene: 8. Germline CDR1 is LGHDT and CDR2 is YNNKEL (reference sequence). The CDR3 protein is CASSPLAGGMKETQYF. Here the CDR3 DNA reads TGTGCCAGCAGCCCCTTAGCGGGGGGTATGAAAGAGACCCAGTACTTC.

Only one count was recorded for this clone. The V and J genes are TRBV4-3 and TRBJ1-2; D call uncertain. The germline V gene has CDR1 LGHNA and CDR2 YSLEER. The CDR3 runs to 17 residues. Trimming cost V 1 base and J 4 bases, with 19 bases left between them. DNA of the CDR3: TGCGCCAGCAGCCAAGCGAAGGCACCAACCAACTTCTATGGCTACACCTTC. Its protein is CASSQAKAPTNFYGYTF.

The CDR3 here is CASSLEGLGEPQHF. CDR3 sequence (DNA): TGTGCCAGCAGCTTAGAGGGACTCGGGGAGCCCCAGCATTTT. The chain carries TRBV7-9 and TRBJ1-5; D is possibly TRBD1 (5 bases). CDR3 length: 14 residues. With 1 base removed from V and 8 bases from J, the gap between germline ends came to 12 bases. Germline values: CDR1 SEHNR, CDR2 FQNEAQ (reference sequence). The full variable domain, with the rest looked up from reference TRBV7-9 and TRBJ1-5, is DTGVSQNPRHKITKRGQNVTFRCDPISEHNRLYWYRQTLGQGPEFLTYFQNEAQLEKSRLLSDRFSAERPKGSFSTLEIQRTEQGDSAMYLCASSLEGLGEPQHFGDGTRLSIL.

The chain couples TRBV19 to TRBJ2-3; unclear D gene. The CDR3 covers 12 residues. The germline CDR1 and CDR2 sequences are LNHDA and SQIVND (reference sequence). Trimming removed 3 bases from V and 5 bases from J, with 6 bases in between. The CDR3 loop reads CASSIGVDTQYF. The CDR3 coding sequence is TGTGCCAGTAGTATCGGCGTAGATACGCAGTATTTT.

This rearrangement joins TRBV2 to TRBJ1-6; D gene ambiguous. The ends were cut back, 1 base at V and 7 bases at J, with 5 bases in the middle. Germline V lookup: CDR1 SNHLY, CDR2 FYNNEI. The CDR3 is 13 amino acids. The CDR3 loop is CASSEGVNSPLHF. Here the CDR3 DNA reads TGTGCCAGCAGTGAAGGGGTAAATTCACCCCTCCACTTT.

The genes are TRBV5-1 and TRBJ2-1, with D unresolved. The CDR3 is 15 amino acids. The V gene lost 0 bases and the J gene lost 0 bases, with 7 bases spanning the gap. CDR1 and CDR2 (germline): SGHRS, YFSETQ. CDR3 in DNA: TGCGCCAGCAGCTTGGCCGTGAACTCCTACAATGAGCAGTTCTTC. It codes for CASSLAVNSYNEQFF.

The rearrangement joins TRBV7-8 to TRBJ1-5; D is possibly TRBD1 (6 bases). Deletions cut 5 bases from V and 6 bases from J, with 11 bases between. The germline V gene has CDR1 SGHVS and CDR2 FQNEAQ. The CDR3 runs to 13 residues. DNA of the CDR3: TGTGCCAGCAGCGCTCAACAGGGTCAGCCCCAGCATTTT. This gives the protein CASSAQQGQPQHF.

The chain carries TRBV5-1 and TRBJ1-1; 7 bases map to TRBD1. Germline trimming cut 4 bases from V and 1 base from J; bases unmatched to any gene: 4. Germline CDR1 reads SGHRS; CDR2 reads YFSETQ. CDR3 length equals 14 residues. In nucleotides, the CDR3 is TGCGCCAGCAGCCAAGGGGGCGCGAACACTGAAGCTTTCTTT. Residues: CASSQGGANTEAFF.

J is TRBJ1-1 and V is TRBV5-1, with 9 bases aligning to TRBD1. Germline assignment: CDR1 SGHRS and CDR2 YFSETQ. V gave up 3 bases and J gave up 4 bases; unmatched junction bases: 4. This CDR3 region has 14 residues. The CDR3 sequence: CASSSGQGGTEAFF. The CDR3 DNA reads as TGCGCCAGCAGCTCGGGACAGGGCGGCACTGAAGCTTTCTTT.

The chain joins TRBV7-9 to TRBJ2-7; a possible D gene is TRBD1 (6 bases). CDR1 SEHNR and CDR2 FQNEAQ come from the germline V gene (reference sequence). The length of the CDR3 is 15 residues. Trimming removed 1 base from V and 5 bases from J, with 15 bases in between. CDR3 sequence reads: CASSLESGRGHEQYF. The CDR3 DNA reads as TGTGCCAGCAGCTTAGAGTCTGGCAGGGGACACGAGCAGTACTTC.

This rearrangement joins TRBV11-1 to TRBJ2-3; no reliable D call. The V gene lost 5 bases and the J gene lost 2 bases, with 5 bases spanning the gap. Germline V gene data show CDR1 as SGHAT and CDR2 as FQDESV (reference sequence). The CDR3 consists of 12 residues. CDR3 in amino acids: CASSLNTDTQYF. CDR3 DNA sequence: TGTGCCAGCAGCCTAAACACAGATACGCAGTATTTT.

CDR3 nucleotides: TGCGCCAGCAGCCCCGGACAGGGCCCAGATACGCAGTATTTT. Its translation: CASSPGQGPDTQYF. The chain uses TRBV4-3 and TRBJ2-3; 8 bases are a match to TRBD1. V trimming: 4 bases; J trimming: 4 bases; junction bases outside the gene matches: 4. The CDR3 runs to 14 residues. The germline V gene encodes CDR1 LGHNA and CDR2 YSLEER.

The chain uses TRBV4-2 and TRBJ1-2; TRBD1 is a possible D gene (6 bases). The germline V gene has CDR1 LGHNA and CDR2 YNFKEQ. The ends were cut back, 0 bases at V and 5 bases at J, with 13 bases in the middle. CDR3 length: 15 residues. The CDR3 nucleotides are TGTGCCAGCAGCCAAGAGGGGGGCGCTCAGTATGGCTACACCTTC. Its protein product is CASSQEGGAQYGYTF.

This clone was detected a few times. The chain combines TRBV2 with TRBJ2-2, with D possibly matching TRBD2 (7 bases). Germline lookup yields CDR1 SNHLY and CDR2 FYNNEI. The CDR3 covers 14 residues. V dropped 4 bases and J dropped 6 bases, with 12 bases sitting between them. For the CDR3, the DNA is TGTGCCAGCAGTGGCGGGGGCACATCCGGGGAGCTGTTTTTT. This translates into CASSGGGTSGELFF. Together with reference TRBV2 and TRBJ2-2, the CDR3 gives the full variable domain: EPEVTQTPSHQVTQMGQEVILRCVPISNHLYFYWYRQILGQKVEFLVSFYNNEISEKSEIFDDQFSVERPDGSNFTLKIRSTKLEDSAMYFCASSGGGTSGELFFGEGSRLTVL.

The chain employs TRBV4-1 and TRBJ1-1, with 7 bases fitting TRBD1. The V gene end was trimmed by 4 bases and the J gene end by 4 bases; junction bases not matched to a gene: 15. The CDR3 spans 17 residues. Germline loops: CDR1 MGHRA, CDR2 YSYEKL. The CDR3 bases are TGCGCCAGCAGCCCGGGCGGAGGGGGCGGTCGTTTCACTGAAGCTTTCTTT. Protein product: CASSPGGGGGRFTEAFF.

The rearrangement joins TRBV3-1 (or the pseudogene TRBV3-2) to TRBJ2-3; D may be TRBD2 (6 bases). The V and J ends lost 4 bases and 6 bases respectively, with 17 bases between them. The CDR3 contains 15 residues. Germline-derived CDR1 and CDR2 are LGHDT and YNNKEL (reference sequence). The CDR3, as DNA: TGTGCCAGCAGCCTGGGACTTTTCGGCGGGGATACGCAGTATTTT. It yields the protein CASSLGLFGGDTQYF.